One sample yielded the 26 T cell receptor beta chains listed below, sequenced in a study of blood T cell repertoires in COVID-19. Measured with immunoSEQ multiplex PCR; TCRdb has only the in-frame clones, and not every one. This table holds 90,000 to 120,000 clones, 80% to 90% found once. Sample: peripheral blood. These receptors were obtained from a woman aged 80 or over with acute or convalescent COVID-19.

The J gene is TRBJ2-2, the V gene TRBV10-3; 10 bases align to TRBD2. The germline CDR1 and CDR2 sequences are ENHRY and SYGVKD. V shed 2 bases, J shed 5 bases, and the junction held 8 bases outside the gene matches. This CDR3 comprises 17 residues. CDR3 sequence reads: CAISETQRGGLTGELFF. DNA for the CDR3: TGTGCCATCAGTGAGACCCAGCGGGGGGGCCTTACCGGGGAGCTGTTTTTT.

There are a few counts of this clone. This chain uses TRBV28 with TRBJ2-2, with a weak D call TRBD1 (6 bases). Germline V gives CDR1 MDHEN, CDR2 SYDVKM. The CDR3 contains 16 residues. Trimming stripped 3 bases from V and 3 bases from J, with 14 bases between. CDR3: CASSLNTGIDTGELFF. As DNA, the CDR3 is TGTGCCAGCAGTTTGAACACAGGGATTGACACCGGGGAGCTGTTTTTT.

This chain joins TRBV5-1 and TRBJ1-1, with a weak D call TRBD1 (6 bases). V lost 4 bases, J lost 3 bases, and 16 bases lay in between. Germline assignment: CDR1 SGHRS and CDR2 YFSETQ. The CDR3 runs 15 residues. CDR3 nucleotide sequence: TGCGCCAGCAGCCTGACAGGTAGTCCCTACACTGAAGCTTTCTTT. Translated: CASSLTGSPYTEAFF.

The rearrangement links TRBV12-3 or TRBV12-4 to TRBJ2-3; 7 bases are shared with TRBD2. The CDR3 sequence is 13 residues long. With 7 bases clipped from V and 4 bases from J, the junction kept 5 bases outside the gene matches. The CDR3 spells CASNGRVPDTQYF. The DNA of the CDR3 is TGTGCCAGCAATGGGAGGGTACCAGATACGCAGTATTTT.

The chain uses TRBV5-1 and TRBJ1-1; 8 nucleotides line up with TRBD1. V lost 5 bases, J lost 1 base, and 10 bases stayed unmatched. Per the germline V gene, CDR1 is SGHRS and CDR2 is YFSETQ. The CDR3 spans 16 residues. CDR3 DNA: TGCGCCAGCAGTTTGTCCCAGGGGGCAAGGAACACTGAAGCTTTCTTT. Protein: CASSLSQGARNTEAFF.

This chain connects TRBV5-1 to TRBJ2-7; D gene uncertain. Trimming stripped 0 bases from V and 2 bases from J, with 6 bases between. Germline assignment: CDR1 SGHRS and CDR2 YFSETQ. This CDR3 contains 13 residues. The CDR3 region is CASSLDSAYEQYF. The CDR3 bases are TGCGCCAGCAGCTTGGACAGTGCCTACGAGCAGTACTTC. The whole variable domain, filled in from reference TRBV5-1 and TRBJ2-7, reads KAGVTQTPRYLIKTRGQQVTLSCSPISGHRSVSWYQQTPGQGLQFLFEYFSETQRNKGNFPGRFSGRQFSNSRSEMNVSTLELGDSALYLCASSLDSAYEQYFGPGTRLTVT.

The chain recombines TRBV7-2 with TRBJ2-3; tentative D call: TRBD2 (7 bases). Trimming took 3 bases from V and 2 from J, leaving 15 bases between them. This CDR3 region has 16 residues. CDR1 is SGHTA, CDR2 FQGNSA, per germline. CDR3 amino acids: CASSFGGGGLTDTQYF. In DNA form, the CDR3 reads TGTGCCAGCAGCTTTGGGGGCGGGGGCCTCACAGATACGCAGTATTTT.

The rearrangement links TRBV5-4 to TRBJ2-5; D perhaps matches TRBD2 (7 bases). Deletions cut 4 bases from V and 4 bases from J, with 14 bases between. This CDR3 comprises 14 residues. Looked up from germline, CDR1 is SGHNT and CDR2 is YYREEE (reference sequence). This CDR3 reads CASSPGGQSETQYF. In DNA, the CDR3 is TGTGCCAGCAGCCCGGGAGGACAGTCAGAGACCCAGTACTTC.

As DNA, the CDR3 is TGTGCCAGCAGCTTAGGTTCGCTGACAGGGTCGAGGGAAAAACTGTTTTTT. It yields the protein CASSLGSLTGSREKLFF. The rearrangement joins TRBV7-9 to TRBJ1-4, with 7 nucleotides matching TRBD1. V shed 1 base, J shed 8 bases, and the junction held 13 bases outside the gene matches. The CDR3 totals 17 residues. Germline V lookup: CDR1 SEHNR, CDR2 FQNEAQ (reference sequence).

The table lists this clone with a count of one. The chain is built from TRBV7-8 and TRBJ2-2; 11 bases are shared with TRBD2. J was trimmed by 1 base and V by 4 bases; bases with no gene match: 8. Germline V gene lookup returns CDR1 SGHVS and CDR2 FQNEAQ. The CDR3 sequence is 18 residues long. CDR3 in amino acids: CASSYERLAGQNTGELFF. CDR3 in DNA: TGTGCCAGCAGCTACGAAAGACTAGCGGGGCAGAACACCGGGGAGCTGTTTTTT. Complete variable domain (other parts from reference TRBV7-8 and TRBJ2-2): GAGVSQSPRYKVAKRGQDVALRCDPISGHVSLFWYQQALGQGPEFLTYFQNEAQLDKSGLPSDRFFAERPEGSVSTLKIQRTQQEDSAVYLCASSYERLAGQNTGELFFGEGSRLTVL.

This sequence joins TRBV28 and TRBJ2-7, with 10 bases identical to TRBD1. CDR1 is MDHEN, CDR2 SYDVKM, per germline. The CDR3 loop spans 15 amino acids. The ends lost 2 bases at V and 4 bases at J; junction bases unmatched: 5. The CDR3 DNA sequence: TGTGCCAGCAGTTTAGGGGGACAGGGGACTTACGAGCAGTACTTC. It specifies CASSLGGQGTYEQYF.

This clone was seen a single time. The chain joins TRBV28 to TRBJ2-1, with a possible D match to TRBD2 (8 bases). Trimming took off 9 bases at V and 0 bases at J, with 24 bases between the two ends. Germline CDR1 reads MDHEN; CDR2 reads SYDVKM. This CDR3 has 18 amino acids. The CDR3 sequence is CASRSGGAGGDSYNEQFF. Here the CDR3 DNA reads TGTGCCAGTAGGAGCGGGGGCGCAGGGGGGGACTCCTACAATGAGCAGTTCTTC.

This clone was seen a single time. J is TRBJ2-7 and V is TRBV2; 10 nucleotides agree with TRBD1. The CDR3 runs to 14 residues. After removal of 6 bases from V and 2 bases from J, the junction contained 4 bases not matched to a gene. The germline V gene encodes CDR1 SNHLY and CDR2 FYNNEI. The CDR3 reads CASSPDRGAYEQYF. CDR3 bases: TGTGCCAGCAGCCCGGACAGGGGGGCCTACGAGCAGTACTTC.

A single count supports this clone. CDR3 DNA sequence: TGCAGCTTTTACGGGGGAGGAAACTATGGCTACACCTTC. Translation: CSFYGGGNYGYTF. V usage is TRBV29-1 and J usage is TRBJ1-2; possibly TRBD1 for D (5 bases). With 8 bases removed from V and 2 bases from J, the gap between germline ends came to 15 bases. The CDR3 has 13 amino acids. Germline V lookup: CDR1 SQVTM, CDR2 ANQGSEA.

The V gene is TRBV4-1, the J gene TRBJ2-4, with 7 bases matching TRBD2. After removal of 5 bases from V and 1 base from J, the junction contained 8 bases not matched to a gene. This CDR3 has 16 residues. Germline V gene lookup returns CDR1 MGHRA and CDR2 YSYEKL. CDR3: CASSYAAGVAKNIQYF. For the CDR3, the DNA is TGCGCCAGCAGCTACGCCGCGGGGGTGGCCAAAAACATTCAGTACTTC.

The J gene is TRBJ1-6, the V gene TRBV18; 7 nucleotides match TRBD1. With 1 base clipped from V and 0 bases from J, the junction kept 6 bases outside the gene matches. The CDR3 is 18 residues long. Germline CDR1 KGHSH, CDR2 LQKENI. CDR3 amino acids: CASSPRDSRSSYNSPLHF. Written as DNA, the CDR3 is TGTGCCAGCTCACCACGGGACAGCCGAAGCTCCTATAATTCACCCCTCCACTTT.

J is TRBJ1-2 and V is TRBV19, with a tentative D call TRBD1 (6 bases). Germline V gene data show CDR1 as LNHDA and CDR2 as SQIVND (reference sequence). V was pared by 3 bases and J by 7 bases, with 21 bases between. This CDR3 region has 16 residues. The CDR3 region is CASSISQGRRETGYTF. For the CDR3, the DNA is TGTGCCAGTAGTATTTCCCAGGGGCGAAGAGAAACTGGCTACACCTTC. Drawing the rest from reference TRBV19 and TRBJ1-2, the complete variable domain is DGGITQSPKYLFRKEGQNVTLSCEQNLNHDAMYWYRQDPGQGLRLIYYSQIVNDFQKGDIAEGYSVSREKKESFPLTVTSAQKNPTAFYLCASSISQGRRETGYTFGSGTRLTVV.

The chain combines TRBV6-5 with TRBJ2-2; unclear D gene. This CDR3 region has 13 residues. Germline V gives CDR1 MNHEY, CDR2 SVGAGI. Trimming pared 6 bases from V and 4 bases from J, leaving 9 bases between. CDR3 bases: TGTGCCAGCAGGCTTAGTGGCACCGGGGAGCTGTTTTTT. It yields the protein CASRLSGTGELFF.

This chain joins TRBV19 and TRBJ1-5; 10 bases agree with TRBD1. The CDR3 has 16 residues. The V and J ends lost 4 bases and 6 bases, in that order; junction bases with no gene match: 9. Per germline, CDR1 LNHDA and CDR2 SQIVND (reference sequence). CDR3 bases: TGTGCCAGTAGTAACAGGGGACAGGGGCTTTTTCAGCCCCAGCATTTT. It yields the protein CASSNRGQGLFQPQHF.

The rearrangement joins TRBV5-6 to TRBJ1-4; unclear D gene. V shed 2 bases and J shed 7 bases, with 15 bases lying between them. CDR1 and CDR2 from the germline V gene are SGHDT and YYEEEE. The CDR3 loop spans 15 amino acids. Written as DNA, the CDR3 is TGTGCCAGCAGCTTATCGCCCGTCGGTTCTGAAAAACTGTTTTTT. It translates to CASSLSPVGSEKLFF.

This clone was picked up one time. V gene TRBV11-3 combines with J gene TRBJ2-3; TRBD2 is a possible D gene (5 bases). This CDR3 comprises 13 residues. Germline V gene sequence: CDR1 SGHNT, CDR2 YENEEA. The V and J ends lost 3 bases and 3 bases respectively, with 7 bases between them. CDR3 in amino acids: CASSLWETDTQYF. CDR3 nucleotides: TGTGCCAGCAGCTTGTGGGAGACAGATACGCAGTATTTT.

The chain carries TRBV30 and TRBJ2-7; 8 bases align to TRBD2. With V trimmed by 0 bases and J by 9 bases, 4 bases remained unmatched. The CDR3 consists of 12 residues. The germline V gene has CDR1 GTSNPN and CDR2 SVGIG (reference sequence). CDR3: CAWSVAGAVQYF. For the CDR3, the DNA is TGTGCCTGGAGTGTAGCGGGGGCAGTGCAGTACTTC.

This chain links TRBV5-1 with TRBJ2-7; perhaps TRBD2 as D (7 bases). Germline lookup yields CDR1 SGHRS and CDR2 YFSETQ. The CDR3 runs 14 residues. Trimming left V 1 base short and J 4 bases short, with 12 bases between. CDR3 bases: TGCGCCAGCAGCTTGTCCGCGGGGGCATACGAGCAGTACTTC. Its protein is CASSLSAGAYEQYF.

The gene calls are TRBV10-3 and TRBJ2-7; 11 nucleotides match TRBD2. V lost 4 bases to trimming and J lost 1 base; unmatched junction nucleotides: 12. Germline lookup yields CDR1 ENHRY and CDR2 SYGVKD. This CDR3 spans 18 amino acids. DNA of the CDR3: TGTGCCATCAGTGGAGGGGGCCTAGCGGGGGGTAGGTCCTACGAGCAGTACTTC. Its protein is CAISGGGLAGGRSYEQYF.

This chain connects TRBV12-3 or TRBV12-4 to TRBJ2-7; D gene uncertain. This CDR3 spans 13 amino acids. Trimming left V 3 bases short and J 2 bases short, with 8 bases between. CDR3 protein: CASSFVRTYEQYF. CDR3 DNA sequence: TGTGCCAGCAGTTTCGTCAGAACCTACGAGCAGTACTTC.

A single count supports this clone. The J gene is TRBJ1-3, the V gene TRBV6-6; 9 bases are a match to TRBD1. J lost 5 bases, V lost 8 bases, and 4 bases had no gene match. This CDR3 is 13 amino acids long. CDR1 is MNHNY and CDR2 is SVGAGI in the germline V gene (reference sequence). The CDR3 protein is CASGGQGRNTIYF. The CDR3 DNA is TGTGCCAGCGGAGGACAGGGGAGAAACACCATATATTTT.